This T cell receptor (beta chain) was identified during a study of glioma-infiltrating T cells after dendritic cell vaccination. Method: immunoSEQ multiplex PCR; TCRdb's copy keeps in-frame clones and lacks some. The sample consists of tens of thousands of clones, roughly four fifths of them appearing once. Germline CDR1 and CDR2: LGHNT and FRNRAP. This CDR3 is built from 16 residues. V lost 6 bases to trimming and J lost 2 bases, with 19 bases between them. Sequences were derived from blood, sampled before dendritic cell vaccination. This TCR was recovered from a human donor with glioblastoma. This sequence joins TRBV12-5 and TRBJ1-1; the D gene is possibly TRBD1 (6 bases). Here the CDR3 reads CASGLSRGHDNTEAFF. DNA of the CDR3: TGTGCTAGTGGCTTAAGTCGGGGACACGATAACACTGAAGCTTTCTTT.